The 32 T cell receptor beta chains below come from one sample, sequenced in a study of T cells of healthy individuals. TCRdb re-called the 5' RACE reads with MiXCR, one entry per CDR3 protein. The sample carries about 53,000 distinct CDR3 sequences, roughly 14% recorded once. Receptors originate from a human donor in good health.

The rearrangement joins TRBV20-1 to TRBJ2-7; D assignment may be TRBD1 or TRBD2 (6 bases each). V was clipped by 4 bases and J by 3 bases, with 19 bases between them. The CDR3 consists of 15 residues. The germline V gene has CDR1 DFQATT and CDR2 SNEGSKA (reference sequence). The CDR3 protein is CSAMAEGGYVYEQYF. The CDR3 DNA reads TGCAGTGCTATGGCGGAGGGGGGTTATGTCTACGAGCAGTACTTC.

The rearrangement links TRBV10-3 to TRBJ1-4; a weak D match, TRBD1 (5 bases). Trimming took off 3 bases at V and 0 bases at J, with 11 bases between the two ends. CDR1 and CDR2 from the germline V gene are ENHRY and SYGVKD. CDR3 length equals 16 residues. The DNA of the CDR3 is TGTGCCATCAGTGACCGGGACCGCTCAACTAATGAAAAACTGTTTTTT. Protein product: CAISDRDRSTNEKLFF.

This clonotype was counted only a few times. The J gene is TRBJ1-4, the V gene TRBV30, with no clear D. Trimming removed 1 base at V and 5 bases at J, with 8 bases between. Germline values: CDR1 GTSNPN, CDR2 SVGIG (reference sequence). This CDR3 is built from 13 residues. CDR3 DNA sequence: TGTGCCTGGAGTGGACGGATCAATGAAAAACTGTTTTTT. Its translation is CAWSGRINEKLFF.

Only one count was recorded for this clonotype. This chain uses TRBV19 with TRBJ2-7; D remains ambiguous. This CDR3 is built from 11 residues. V was clipped by 10 bases and J by 1 base, with 8 bases between them. Germline V lookup: CDR1 LNHDA, CDR2 SQIVND (reference sequence). This CDR3 is CATQESYEQYF. CDR3 nucleotide sequence: TGTGCCACTCAGGAATCCTACGAGCAGTACTTC.

CDR3 loop: CASNHRAGGELFF. As DNA, the CDR3 is TGTGCCAGCAACCACAGGGCGGGCGGGGAGCTGTTTTTT. V usage is TRBV6-1 and J usage is TRBJ2-2; D possibly corresponds to TRBD1 (6 bases). Germline V gene lookup returns CDR1 MNHNS and CDR2 SASEGT. The CDR3 contains 13 residues. Trimming pared 7 bases from V and 7 bases from J, leaving 13 bases between.

This clonotype was detected many times. V gene TRBV27 combines with J gene TRBJ1-1; D is unresolved. Trimming left V 6 bases short and J 3 bases short, with 14 bases between. The CDR3 covers 14 residues. Germline V CDR1 and CDR2: MNHEY, SMNVEV (reference sequence). The CDR3 sequence is CASRSGVLDTEAFF. The CDR3 DNA follows: TGTGCCAGCAGGAGTGGGGTTTTGGACACTGAAGCTTTCTTT.

This clonotype was recorded at least ten times. The chain recombines TRBV24-1 with TRBJ2-3; D call uncertain. Germline V lookup: CDR1 KGHDR, CDR2 SFDVKD. Trimming removed 3 bases from V and 1 base from J, with 13 bases in between. The length of the CDR3 is 16 residues. As DNA, the CDR3 is TGTGCCACCAGTGATGCACAGCCTTCCCGCACAGATACGCAGTATTTT. It is translated as CATSDAQPSRTDTQYF.

This chain links TRBV6-5 with TRBJ1-3, with D hard to call. This CDR3 spans 14 amino acids. V was shortened by 7 bases and J by 4 bases, with 14 bases between the two germline ends. Germline V gene data show CDR1 as MNHEY and CDR2 as SVGAGI. This CDR3 is CASIPAGRGNTIYF. The CDR3 DNA reads TGTGCCAGCATCCCCGCGGGGAGAGGAAACACCATATATTTT.

A few counts support this clonotype. The chain recombines TRBV30 with TRBJ2-5; 8 nucleotides align to TRBD1. After removal of 3 bases from V and 2 bases from J, the junction contained 8 bases not matched to a gene. Germline CDR1 and CDR2: GTSNPN and SVGIG (reference sequence). CDR3 length: 15 residues. CDR3 loop: CAWRRMTGAQETQYF. CDR3 coding DNA: TGTGCCTGGAGAAGAATGACAGGGGCGCAAGAGACCCAGTACTTC.

This clonotype has at least ten counts. The genes are TRBV6-6 and TRBJ1-6; 9 bases are shared with TRBD1. V was clipped by 2 bases and J by 10 bases; unmatched bases: 9. This CDR3 is built from 16 residues. Germline-derived CDR1 and CDR2 are MNHNY and SVGAGI (reference sequence). Here the CDR3 DNA reads TGTGCCAGCAGTTACGGTTCGGGACAGGGCGGCTCACCCCTCCACTTT. Encoded protein: CASSYGSGQGGSPLHF.

The rearrangement links TRBV11-2 to TRBJ2-3; D is undetermined. The CDR3 covers 14 residues. The germline V gene encodes CDR1 SGHAT and CDR2 FQNNGV. Deletions cut 5 bases from V and 4 bases from J, with 13 bases between. DNA of the CDR3: TGTGCCAGCAGCCAAGCCCCAACGGCAGATACGCAGTATTTT. It specifies CASSQAPTADTQYF.

Turning to this clonotype: Possible read error: a much larger clone is one base away. The V gene is TRBV14, the J gene TRBJ2-1; a weak D match, TRBD1 (5 bases). With 1 base removed from V and 4 bases from J, the gap between germline ends came to 11 bases. CDR3 length equals 15 residues. Germline loops: CDR1 SGHDN, CDR2 FVKESK. CDR3 DNA: TGTGCCAGCAGCCAAGGCAGGGTCCAATACAATGAGCAGTTCTTC. It yields the protein CASSQGRVQYNEQFF.

The chain links TRBV6-1 to TRBJ2-1; 7 bases match TRBD1. Trimming at V came to 0 bases and at J to 3 bases, leaving 8 bases not matched to a gene. CDR1 is MNHNS and CDR2 is SASEGT in the germline V gene. The CDR3 is made up of 17 amino acids. CDR3 nucleotides: TGTGCCAGCAGTGAAGCCGGGACAGCTAATTTCTACAATGAGCAGTTCTTC. It translates to CASSEAGTANFYNEQFF.

This clonotype was picked up a small number of times. The rearrangement joins TRBV7-8 to TRBJ1-6; D unresolved. Germline V gene data show CDR1 as SGHVS and CDR2 as FQNEAQ. V was shortened by 3 bases and J by 10 bases, with 16 bases between the two germline ends. The CDR3 is made up of 15 amino acids. The CDR3 DNA reads TGTGCCAGCAGCTTGCTGTCCACGTCGGACTCACCCCTCCACTTT. This translates into CASSLLSTSDSPLHF.

In its sample, this clonotype was seen many times. The chain joins TRBV20-1 to TRBJ1-5; D ambiguous. V was shortened by 6 bases and J by 2 bases, with 14 bases between the two germline ends. The CDR3 consists of 14 residues. CDR1 DFQATT and CDR2 SNEGSKA come from the germline V gene (reference sequence). The CDR3 loop reads CSASLRIGNQPQHF. The CDR3 DNA reads TGCAGTGCATCCCTCAGGATTGGCAATCAGCCCCAGCATTTT.

This clonotype has a handful of counts. The chain couples TRBV6-2 or TRBV6-3 to TRBJ1-5, with D unresolved. V gave up 11 bases and J gave up 7 bases, with 15 bases separating them. CDR1 is MNHEY, CDR2 SVGEGT, per germline. The CDR3 sequence is 12 residues long. DNA of the CDR3: TGTGCCTCCGCGGGGTTCCCCCAGCCCCAGCATTTT. This sequence encodes CASAGFPQPQHF.

This clonotype was observed once. One base away lies a much larger clone, so this may be a sequencing read error. The chain links TRBV15 to TRBJ2-5; D tentatively fits TRBD1 or TRBD2 (5 bases each). Per germline, CDR1 LNHNV and CDR2 YYDKDF (reference sequence). The CDR3 has 15 residues. V was shortened by 7 bases and J by 2 bases, with 17 bases between the two germline ends. The CDR3 protein is CATTTRRGVQETQYF. The CDR3 DNA reads as TGTGCCACCACTACTCGGAGAGGGGTGCAAGAGACCCAGTACTTC. Based on the CDR3 plus reference TRBV15 and TRBJ2-5, the full variable domain is DAMVIQNPRYQVTQFGKPVTLSCSQTLNHNVMYWYQQKSSQAPKLLFHYYDKDFNNEADTPDNFQSRRPNTSFCFLDIRSPGLGDTAMYLCATTTRRGVQETQYFGPGTRLLVL.

This clonotype was counted at least ten times. CDR3 sequence reads: CATRASGNTGELFF. The CDR3, as DNA: TGTGCCACCAGGGCTAGCGGTAACACCGGGGAGCTGTTTTTT. The chain uses TRBV24-1 and TRBJ2-2, with 7 bases that match TRBD2. The J segment lost 2 bases and the V segment lost 7 bases, leaving 3 bases of the junction unmatched. The CDR3 is made up of 14 amino acids. The germline V gene has CDR1 KGHDR and CDR2 SFDVKD.

This clonotype was seen ten or more times. The CDR3 DNA reads as TGTGCCAGCAGCTTAGTTCGGGGATCGGGCTATGGCTACACCTTC. Translation gives CASSLVRGSGYGYTF. The chain couples TRBV7-9 to TRBJ1-2; D unclear. Germline-derived CDR1 and CDR2 are SEHNR and FQNEAQ (reference sequence). CDR3 length equals 15 residues. V was pared by 1 base and J by 4 bases, with 13 bases between.

This clonotype was picked up a small number of times. V is TRBV20-1 and J is TRBJ1-4, with D maybe TRBD1 (6 bases). With 2 bases removed from V and 4 bases from J, the gap between germline ends came to 11 bases. The length of the CDR3 is 14 residues. Germline CDR1 is DFQATT and CDR2 is SNEGSKA (reference sequence). DNA for the CDR3: TGCAGTGCTAGAAGGGGGGCTGGTAATGAAAAACTGTTTTTT. It yields the protein CSARRGAGNEKLFF.

This clonotype showed up many times. V usage is TRBV29-1 and J usage is TRBJ1-2, with D unclear. Trimming cost V 6 bases and J 2 bases, with 10 bases left between them. Germline loops: CDR1 SQVTM, CDR2 ANQGSEA. The CDR3 has 12 amino acids. CDR3 region: CSVSQMNYGYTF. Here the CDR3 DNA reads TGCAGCGTGTCCCAGATGAACTATGGCTACACCTTC.

In its sample, this clonotype was seen a few times. V usage is TRBV15 and J usage is TRBJ1-1; TRBD1 matches at 8 bases. Germline V gives CDR1 LNHNV, CDR2 YYDKDF (reference sequence). The ends lost 4 bases at V and 3 bases at J; junction bases unmatched: 4. The CDR3 consists of 14 residues. The CDR3 DNA follows: TGTGCCACCAGCATCAGGACAGGGCACACTGAAGCTTTCTTT. As protein: CATSIRTGHTEAFF.

This clonotype was seen more than once but under ten times. The chain joins TRBV9 to TRBJ1-1; D is unresolved. The ends were cut back, 0 bases at V and 1 base at J, with 4 bases in the middle. Germline assignment: CDR1 SGDLS and CDR2 YYNGEE. The CDR3 totals 13 residues. This CDR3 reads CASSVGPNTEAFF. The CDR3 DNA reads as TGTGCCAGCAGCGTAGGGCCGAACACTGAAGCTTTCTTT.

There are many counts of this clonotype. The chain uses TRBV12-3 or TRBV12-4 and TRBJ2-6; D uncertain. The CDR3 runs 13 residues. Between the trimmed V and J ends, which lost 6 bases and 4 bases, there was a span of 7 bases. The chain's CDR3 is CASRMSGANVLTF. The DNA for the CDR3 is TGTGCCAGCAGGATGTCCGGGGCCAACGTCCTGACTTTC.

This clonotype occurred many times. The gene calls are TRBV4-3 and TRBJ2-1; the match to TRBD2 covers 10 bases. Germline-derived CDR1 and CDR2 are LGHNA and YSLEER. The CDR3 has 16 amino acids. Unmatched junction bases numbered 8, after V lost 1 base and J lost 8 bases. CDR3 in amino acids: CASSQGSSGRGYEQFF. For the CDR3, the DNA is TGCGCCAGCAGCCAAGGCTCTAGCGGGAGAGGATATGAGCAGTTCTTC.

The V and J genes are TRBV7-9 and TRBJ1-5; D unresolved. The CDR3 covers 13 residues. Trimming shortened V by 0 bases and J by 5 bases, and 5 bases separated the two germline ends. Germline loops: CDR1 SEHNR, CDR2 FQNEAQ (reference sequence). CDR3 in DNA: TGTGCCAGCAGCTTAGCCAATGATCAGCCCCAGCATTTT. Protein product: CASSLANDQPQHF.

Regarding this clonotype: A read error may be the cause here, since a much bigger clone is one base away. The chain carries TRBV7-2 and TRBJ2-5; 8 bases agree with TRBD2. Germline V gene sequence: CDR1 SGHTA, CDR2 FQGNSA. The CDR3 is made up of 16 amino acids. CDR3 nucleotides: TGTGCCAGCAGCTTAGTAGCGGGGCGGGGCCAAGAGACCAAGTACTTC. This translates into CASSLVAGRGQETKYF.

This clonotype was observed many times. The CDR3 sequence: CASSEPGTDTQYF. CDR3 sequence (DNA): TGTGCCAGCAGTGAGCCCGGCACAGATACGCAGTATTTT. The chain employs TRBV6-4 and TRBJ2-3, with unresolved D. CDR3 length: 13 amino acids. CDR1 and CDR2 (germline): MRHNA, SNTAGT. Trimming removed 3 bases at V and 1 base at J, with 5 bases between.

This clonotype has a count of ten or more. J is TRBJ1-2 and V is TRBV9; TRBD1 might be the D (5 bases). CDR3 length: 13 residues. Germline values: CDR1 SGDLS, CDR2 YYNGEE. V dropped 2 bases and J dropped 7 bases, with 12 bases sitting between them. CDR3 sequence (DNA): TGTGCCAGCAGCGTCTCGGGGGTTCGTGGCTACACCTTC. Encoded protein: CASSVSGVRGYTF.

This clonotype has just a few counts. The V call is TRBV2, the J call TRBJ2-5; a weak D match, TRBD2 (5 bases). Germline V gene lookup returns CDR1 SNHLY and CDR2 FYNNEI. Deletions cut 6 bases from V and 3 bases from J, with 17 bases between. The CDR3 contains 15 residues. The CDR3 DNA sequence: TGTGCCAGCAGGGAGGAAAGGGCGTGGAAAGAGACCCAGTACTTC. As protein: CASREERAWKETQYF.

This clonotype was detected a few times. The chain uses TRBV6-6 and TRBJ2-2; D call uncertain. The germline gives CDR1 MNHNY, CDR2 SVGAGI (reference sequence). The germline V and J ends were trimmed by 2 bases and 6 bases, with 16 bases remaining between them. This CDR3 contains 16 residues. Written as DNA, the CDR3 is TGTGCCAGCAGTTACCCCCCGGCAGCCCAGGCCGGGGAGCTGTTTTTT. This sequence encodes CASSYPPAAQAGELFF.

In this sample, this clonotype turned up many times. This chain links TRBV5-6 with TRBJ2-7; D is unclear. V was trimmed by 4 bases and J by 1 base, leaving 9 bases between them. The CDR3 is made up of 13 amino acids. Germline V gene data show CDR1 as SGHDT and CDR2 as YYEEEE. DNA for the CDR3: TGTGCCAGCAGCCTCTTGGGGTCCTACGAGCAGTACTTC. Its protein product is CASSLLGSYEQYF.